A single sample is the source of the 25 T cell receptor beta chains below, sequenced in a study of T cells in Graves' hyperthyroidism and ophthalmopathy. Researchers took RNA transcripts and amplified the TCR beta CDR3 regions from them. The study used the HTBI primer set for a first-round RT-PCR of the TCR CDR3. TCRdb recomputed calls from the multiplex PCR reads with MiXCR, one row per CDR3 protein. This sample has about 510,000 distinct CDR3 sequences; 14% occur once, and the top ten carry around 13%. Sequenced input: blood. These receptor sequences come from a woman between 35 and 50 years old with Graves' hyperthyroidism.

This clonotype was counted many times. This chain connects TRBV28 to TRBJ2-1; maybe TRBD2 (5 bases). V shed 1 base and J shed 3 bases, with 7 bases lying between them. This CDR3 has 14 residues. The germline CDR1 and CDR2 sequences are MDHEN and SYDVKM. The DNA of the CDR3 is TGTGCCAGCAGTTTATTCGGGAACTACAATGAGCAGTTCTTC. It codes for CASSLFGNYNEQFF.

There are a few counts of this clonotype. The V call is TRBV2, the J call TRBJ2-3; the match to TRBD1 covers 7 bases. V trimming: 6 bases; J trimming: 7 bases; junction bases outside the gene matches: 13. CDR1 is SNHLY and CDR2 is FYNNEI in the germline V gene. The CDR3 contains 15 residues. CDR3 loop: CASSRSTGTGNTQYF. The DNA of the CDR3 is TGTGCCAGCAGCCGATCGACAGGGACCGGGAATACGCAGTATTTT.

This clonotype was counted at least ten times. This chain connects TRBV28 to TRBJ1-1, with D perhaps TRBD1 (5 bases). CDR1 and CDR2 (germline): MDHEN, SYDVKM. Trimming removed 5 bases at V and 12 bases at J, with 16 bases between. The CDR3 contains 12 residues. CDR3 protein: CASSQGWYEPFF. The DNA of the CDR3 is TGTGCCAGCAGTCAGGGATGGTACGAACCTTTCTTT. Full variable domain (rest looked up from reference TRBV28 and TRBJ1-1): DVKVTQSSRYLVKRTGEKVFLECVQDMDHENMFWYRQDPGLGLRLIYFSYDVKMKEKGDIPEGYSVSREKKERFSLILESASTNQTSMYLCASSQGWYEPFFGQGTRLTVV.

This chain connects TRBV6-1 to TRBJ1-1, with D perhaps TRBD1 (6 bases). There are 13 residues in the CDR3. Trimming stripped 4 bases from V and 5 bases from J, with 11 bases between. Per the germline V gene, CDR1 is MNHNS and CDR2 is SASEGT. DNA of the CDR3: TGTGCCAGCAGTGGACAGGTTGGGACTGAAGCTTTCTTT. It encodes CASSGQVGTEAFF.

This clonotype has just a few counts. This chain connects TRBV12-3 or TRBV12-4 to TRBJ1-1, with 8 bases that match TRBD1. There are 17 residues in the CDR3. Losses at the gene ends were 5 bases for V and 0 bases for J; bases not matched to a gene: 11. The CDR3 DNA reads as TGTGCCAGCAGTATACTACCCGACAGGGGCATGAACACTGAAGCTTTCTTT. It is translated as CASSILPDRGMNTEAFF.

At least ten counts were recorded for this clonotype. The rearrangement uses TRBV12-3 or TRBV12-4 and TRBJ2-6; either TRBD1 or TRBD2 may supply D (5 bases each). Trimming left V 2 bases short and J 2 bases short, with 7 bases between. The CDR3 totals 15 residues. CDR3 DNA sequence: TGTGCCAGCAGTTTATTGGGGGCTGGGGCCAACGTCCTGACTTTC. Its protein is CASSLLGAGANVLTF.

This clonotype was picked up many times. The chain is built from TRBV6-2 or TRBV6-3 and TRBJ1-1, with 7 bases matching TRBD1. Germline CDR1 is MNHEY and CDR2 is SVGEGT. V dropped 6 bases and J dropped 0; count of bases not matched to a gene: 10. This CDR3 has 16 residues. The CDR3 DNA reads TGTGCCAGCAGCCTAACACTGGGACAGTTGAACACTGAAGCTTTCTTT. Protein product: CASSLTLGQLNTEAFF.

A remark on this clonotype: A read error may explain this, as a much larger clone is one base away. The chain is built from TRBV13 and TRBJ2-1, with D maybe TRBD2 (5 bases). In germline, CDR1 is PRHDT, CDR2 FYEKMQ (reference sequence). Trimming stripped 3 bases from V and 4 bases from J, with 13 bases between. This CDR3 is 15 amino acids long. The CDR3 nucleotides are TGTGCCAGCAGCTTCAACGGGGATCCATACAATGAGCAGTTCTTC. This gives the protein CASSFNGDPYNEQFF.

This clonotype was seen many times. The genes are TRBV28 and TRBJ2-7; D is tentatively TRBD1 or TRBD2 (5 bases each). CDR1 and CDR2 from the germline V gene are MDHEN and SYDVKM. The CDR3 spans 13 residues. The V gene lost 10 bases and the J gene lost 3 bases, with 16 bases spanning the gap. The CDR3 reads CATNGAGRYEQYF. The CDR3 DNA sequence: TGTGCCACCAACGGGGCCGGTCGCTACGAGCAGTACTTC.

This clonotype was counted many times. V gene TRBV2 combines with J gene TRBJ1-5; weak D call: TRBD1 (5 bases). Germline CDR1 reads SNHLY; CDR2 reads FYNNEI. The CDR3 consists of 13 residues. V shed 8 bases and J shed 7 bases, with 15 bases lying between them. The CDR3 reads CASGIRVWQPQHF. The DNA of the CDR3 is TGTGCCAGCGGGATCAGGGTATGGCAGCCCCAGCATTTT.

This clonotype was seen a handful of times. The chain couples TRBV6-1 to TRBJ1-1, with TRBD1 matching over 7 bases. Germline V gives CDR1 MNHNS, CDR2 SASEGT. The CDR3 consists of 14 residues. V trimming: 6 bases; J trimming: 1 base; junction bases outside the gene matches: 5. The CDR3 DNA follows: TGTGCCAGCAGCCCCGACAGGGAGAACACTGAAGCTTTCTTT. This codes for CASSPDRENTEAFF.

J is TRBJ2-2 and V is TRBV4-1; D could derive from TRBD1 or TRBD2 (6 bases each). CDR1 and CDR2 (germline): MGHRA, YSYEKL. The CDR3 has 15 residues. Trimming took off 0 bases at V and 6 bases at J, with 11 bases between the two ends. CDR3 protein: CASSQDPRGAGELFF. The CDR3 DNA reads TGCGCCAGCAGCCAAGATCCGAGGGGGGCCGGGGAGCTGTTTTTT.

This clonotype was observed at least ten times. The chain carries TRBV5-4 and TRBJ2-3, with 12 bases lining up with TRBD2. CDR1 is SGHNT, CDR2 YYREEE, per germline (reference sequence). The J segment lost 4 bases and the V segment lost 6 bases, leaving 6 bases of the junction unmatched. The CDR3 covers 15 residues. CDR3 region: CASTLTSGSADTQYF. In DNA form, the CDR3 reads TGTGCCAGCACCCTGACTAGCGGGAGTGCAGATACGCAGTATTTT.

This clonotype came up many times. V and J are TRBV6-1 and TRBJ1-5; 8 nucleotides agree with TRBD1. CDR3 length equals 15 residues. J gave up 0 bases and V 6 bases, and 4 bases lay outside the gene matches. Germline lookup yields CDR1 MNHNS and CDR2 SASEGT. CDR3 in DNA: TGTGCCAGCAGGGGGACAGGTTATAGCAATCAGCCCCAGCATTTT. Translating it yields CASRGTGYSNQPQHF.

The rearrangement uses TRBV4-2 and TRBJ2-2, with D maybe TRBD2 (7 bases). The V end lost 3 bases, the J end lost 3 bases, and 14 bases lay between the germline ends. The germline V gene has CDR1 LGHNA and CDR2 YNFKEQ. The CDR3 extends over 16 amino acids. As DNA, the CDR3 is TGTGCCAGCAGCCAGGATACAGGGAGGGACACCGGGGAGCTGTTTTTT. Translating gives CASSQDTGRDTGELFF.

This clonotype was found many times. This CDR3 is CAWSQGQGRRETQYF. CDR3 sequence (DNA): TGTGCCTGGAGCCAAGGACAGGGCAGGCGGGAGACCCAGTACTTC. The genes are TRBV30 and TRBJ2-5, with 8 nucleotides matching TRBD1. Germline V gives CDR1 GTSNPN, CDR2 SVGIG (reference sequence). The CDR3 extends over 15 amino acids. Trimming removed 3 bases from V and 5 bases from J; junction bases left unmatched: 11. The full variable domain, with the rest looked up from reference TRBV30 and TRBJ2-5, is SQTIHQWPATLVQPVGSPLSLECTVEGTSNPNLYWYRQAAGRGLQLLFYSVGIGQISSEVPQNLSASRPQDRQFILSSKKLLLSDSGFYLCAWSQGQGRRETQYFGPGTRLLVL.

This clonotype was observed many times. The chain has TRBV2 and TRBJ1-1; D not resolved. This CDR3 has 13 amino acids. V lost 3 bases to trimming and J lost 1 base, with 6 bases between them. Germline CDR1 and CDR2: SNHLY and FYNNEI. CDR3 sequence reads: CASSDDGNTEAFF. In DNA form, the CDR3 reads TGTGCCAGCAGTGATGACGGGAACACTGAAGCTTTCTTT.

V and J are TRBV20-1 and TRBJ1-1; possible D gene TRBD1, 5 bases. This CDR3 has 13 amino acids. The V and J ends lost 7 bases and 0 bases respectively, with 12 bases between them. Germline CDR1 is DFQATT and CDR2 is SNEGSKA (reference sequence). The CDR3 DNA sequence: TGCAGTGGCTGGGGGTCCATGAACACTGAAGCTTTCTTT. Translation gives CSGWGSMNTEAFF.

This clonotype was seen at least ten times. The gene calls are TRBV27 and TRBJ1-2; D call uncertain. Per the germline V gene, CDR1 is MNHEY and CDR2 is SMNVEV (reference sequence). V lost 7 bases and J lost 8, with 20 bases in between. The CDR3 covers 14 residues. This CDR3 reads CASTNRPLEEGYTF. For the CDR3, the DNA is TGTGCCAGCACCAACCGCCCTCTCGAGGAGGGCTACACCTTC.

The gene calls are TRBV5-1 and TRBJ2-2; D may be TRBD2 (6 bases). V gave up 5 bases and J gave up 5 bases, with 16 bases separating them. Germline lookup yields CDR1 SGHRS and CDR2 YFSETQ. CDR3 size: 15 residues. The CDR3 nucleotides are TGCGCCAGCAGTTTTCCTACGGGAGCTACCGGGGAGCTGTTTTTT. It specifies CASSFPTGATGELFF.

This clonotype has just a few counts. DNA of the CDR3: TGTGCCAGCAGCGTGGGTAGCGGGAGTTCCGAGCAGTACTTC. Its protein product is CASSVGSGSSEQYF. V gene TRBV9 combines with J gene TRBJ2-7; TRBD2 agrees at 9 bases. The CDR3 sequence is 14 residues long. Unmatched junction bases numbered 6, after V lost 2 bases and J lost 6 bases. Germline V CDR1 and CDR2: SGDLS, YYNGEE.

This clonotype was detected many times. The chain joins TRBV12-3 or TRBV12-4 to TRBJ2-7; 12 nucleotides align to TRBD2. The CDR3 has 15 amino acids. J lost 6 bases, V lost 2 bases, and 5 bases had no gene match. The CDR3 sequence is CASSLRTSGISEQYF. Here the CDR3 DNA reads TGTGCCAGCAGTTTACGGACTAGCGGGATTTCCGAGCAGTACTTC.

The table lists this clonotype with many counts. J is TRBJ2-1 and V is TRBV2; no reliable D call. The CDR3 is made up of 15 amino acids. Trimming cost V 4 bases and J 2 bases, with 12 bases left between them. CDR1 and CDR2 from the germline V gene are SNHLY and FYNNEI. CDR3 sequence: CASSVAPLTYNEQFF. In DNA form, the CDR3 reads TGTGCCAGCAGTGTGGCGCCCCTCACCTACAATGAGCAGTTCTTC.

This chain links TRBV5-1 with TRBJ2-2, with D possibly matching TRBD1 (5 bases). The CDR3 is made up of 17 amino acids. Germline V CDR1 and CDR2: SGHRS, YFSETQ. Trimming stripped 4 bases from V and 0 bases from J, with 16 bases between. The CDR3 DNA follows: TGCGCCAGCAGCGGGGCAGGTTGGGGAACGAACACCGGGGAGCTGTTTTTT. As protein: CASSGAGWGTNTGELFF.

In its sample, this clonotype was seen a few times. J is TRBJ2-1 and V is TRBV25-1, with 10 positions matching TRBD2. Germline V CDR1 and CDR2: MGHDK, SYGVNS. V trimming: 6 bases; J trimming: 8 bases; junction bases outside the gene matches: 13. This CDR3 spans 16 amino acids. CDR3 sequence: CASRHTSGTLQDEQFF. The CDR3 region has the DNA TGTGCCAGCAGACATACTAGCGGGACACTTCAGGATGAGCAGTTCTTC.